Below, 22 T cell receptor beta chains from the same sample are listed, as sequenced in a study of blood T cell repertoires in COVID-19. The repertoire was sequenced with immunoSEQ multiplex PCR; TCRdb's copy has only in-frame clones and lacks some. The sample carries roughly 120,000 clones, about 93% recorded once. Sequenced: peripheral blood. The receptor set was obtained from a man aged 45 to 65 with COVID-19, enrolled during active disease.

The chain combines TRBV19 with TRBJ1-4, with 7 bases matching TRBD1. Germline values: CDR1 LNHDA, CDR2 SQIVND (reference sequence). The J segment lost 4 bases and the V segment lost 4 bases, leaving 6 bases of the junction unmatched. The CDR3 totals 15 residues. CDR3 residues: CASSTGTVGNEKLFF. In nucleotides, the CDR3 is TGTGCCAGTAGTACCGGGACAGTAGGTAATGAAAAACTGTTTTTT.

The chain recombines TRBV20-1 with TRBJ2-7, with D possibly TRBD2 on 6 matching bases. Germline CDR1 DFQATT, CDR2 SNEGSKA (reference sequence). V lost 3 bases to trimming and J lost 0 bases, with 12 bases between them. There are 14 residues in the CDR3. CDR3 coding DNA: TGCAGTGCTAGTGGCGGGGAGAGCTCCTACGAGCAGTACTTC. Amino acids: CSASGGESSYEQYF.

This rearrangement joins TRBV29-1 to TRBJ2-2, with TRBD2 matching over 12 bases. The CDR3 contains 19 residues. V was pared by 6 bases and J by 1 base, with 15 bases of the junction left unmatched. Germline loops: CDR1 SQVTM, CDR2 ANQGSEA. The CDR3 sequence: CSVYHGGELAGGNTGELFF. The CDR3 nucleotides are TGCAGCGTCTACCACGGGGGGGAACTAGCGGGAGGGAACACCGGGGAGCTGTTTTTT.

In DNA, the CDR3 is TGTGCCATCAGTGAGTCAATGAACTTTTTTATGAACACTGAAGCTTTCTTT. As protein: CAISESMNFFMNTEAFF. The V and J genes are TRBV10-3 and TRBJ1-1; D is ambiguous. The length of the CDR3 is 17 residues. Germline CDR1 is ENHRY and CDR2 is SYGVKD. Trimming took off 0 bases at V and 0 bases at J, with 14 bases between the two ends.

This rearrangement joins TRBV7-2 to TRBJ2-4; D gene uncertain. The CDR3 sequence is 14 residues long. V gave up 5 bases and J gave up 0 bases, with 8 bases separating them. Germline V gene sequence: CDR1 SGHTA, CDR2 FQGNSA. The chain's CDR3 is CASSPAGAKNIQYF. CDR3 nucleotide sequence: TGTGCCAGCAGCCCCGCAGGAGCCAAAAACATTCAGTACTTC.

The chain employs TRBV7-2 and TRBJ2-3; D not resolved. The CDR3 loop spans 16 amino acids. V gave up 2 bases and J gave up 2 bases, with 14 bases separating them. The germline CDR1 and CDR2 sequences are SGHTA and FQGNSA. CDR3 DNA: TGTGCCAGCAGCTTAAAGGCCCTAGTGCACACAGATACGCAGTATTTT. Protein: CASSLKALVHTDTQYF.

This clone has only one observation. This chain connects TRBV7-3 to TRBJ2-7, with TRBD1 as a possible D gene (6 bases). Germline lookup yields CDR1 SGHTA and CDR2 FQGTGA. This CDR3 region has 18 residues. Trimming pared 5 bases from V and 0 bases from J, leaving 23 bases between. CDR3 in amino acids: CASSLGPLTGLSSYEQYV. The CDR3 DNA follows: TGTGCCAGCAGCCTCGGGCCCTTAACAGGGCTCAGCTCCTACGAGCAGTACGTC.

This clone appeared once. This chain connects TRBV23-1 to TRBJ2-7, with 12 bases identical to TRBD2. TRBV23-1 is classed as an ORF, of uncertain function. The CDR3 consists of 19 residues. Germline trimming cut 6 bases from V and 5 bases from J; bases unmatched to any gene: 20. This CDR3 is CASSSGRVMTSGSSNEQYV. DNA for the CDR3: TGCGCCAGCAGCTCAGGGAGGGTCATGACTAGCGGGAGTTCCAACGAGCAGTACGTC.

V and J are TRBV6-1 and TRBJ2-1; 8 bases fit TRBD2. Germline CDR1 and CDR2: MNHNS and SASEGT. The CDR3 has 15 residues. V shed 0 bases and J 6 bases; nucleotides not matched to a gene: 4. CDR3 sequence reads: CASSEAPAGANEQFF. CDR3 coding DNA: TGTGCCAGCAGTGAAGCGCCAGCGGGAGCCAATGAGCAGTTCTTC.

This CDR3 is CASSEILGQVLSGANVLTF. The CDR3 coding sequence is TGTGCCAGCAGTGAAATTCTAGGACAGGTTCTGTCTGGGGCCAACGTCCTGACTTTC. The J gene is TRBJ2-6, the V gene TRBV6-1; 7 bases align to TRBD1. The germline V gene encodes CDR1 MNHNS and CDR2 SASEGT. V trimming: 2 bases; J trimming: 1 base; junction bases outside the gene matches: 11. The CDR3 length is 19 residues.

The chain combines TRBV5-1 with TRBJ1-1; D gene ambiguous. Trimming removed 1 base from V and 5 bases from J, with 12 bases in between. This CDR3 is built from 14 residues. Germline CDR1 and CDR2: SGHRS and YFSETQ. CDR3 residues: CASSLSGVGTEAFF. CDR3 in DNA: TGCGCCAGCAGCTTGAGCGGGGTTGGAACTGAAGCTTTCTTT. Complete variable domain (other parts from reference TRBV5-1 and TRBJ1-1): KAGVTQTPRYLIKTRGQQVTLSCSPISGHRSVSWYQQTPGQGLQFLFEYFSETQRNKGNFPGRFSGRQFSNSRSEMNVSTLELGDSALYLCASSLSGVGTEAFFGQGTRLTVV.

DNA of the CDR3: TGTGCCAGCAGCTTGTCGGTCGGGGGATCTGGAAACACCATATATTTT. This sequence encodes CASSLSVGGSGNTIYF. The rearrangement links TRBV5-5 to TRBJ1-3; the D gene is possibly TRBD1 (5 bases). The CDR3 is made up of 16 amino acids. Trimming removed 1 base at V and 1 base at J, with 12 bases between. CDR1 is SGHKS, CDR2 YYEKEE, per germline (reference sequence).

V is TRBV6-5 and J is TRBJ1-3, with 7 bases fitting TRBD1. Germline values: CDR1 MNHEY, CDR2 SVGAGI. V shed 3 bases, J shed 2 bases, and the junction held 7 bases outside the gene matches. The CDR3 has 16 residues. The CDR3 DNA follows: TGTGCCAGCAGTTATGGGGACAGAGCGGCTGGAAACACCATATATTTT. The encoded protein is CASSYGDRAAGNTIYF.

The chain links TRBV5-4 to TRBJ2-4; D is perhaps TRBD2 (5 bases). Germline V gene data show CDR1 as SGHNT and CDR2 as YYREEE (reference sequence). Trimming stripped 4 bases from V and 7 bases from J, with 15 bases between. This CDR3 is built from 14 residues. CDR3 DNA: TGTGCCAGCAGCCCGAAGAGGGAGTCGAACATTCAGTACTTC. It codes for CASSPKRESNIQYF.

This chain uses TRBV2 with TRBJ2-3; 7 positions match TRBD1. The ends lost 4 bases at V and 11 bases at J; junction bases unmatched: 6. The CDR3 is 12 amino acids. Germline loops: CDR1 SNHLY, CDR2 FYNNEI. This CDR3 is CASSVTGWEQYF. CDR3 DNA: TGTGCCAGCAGTGTGACAGGGTGGGAGCAGTATTTT.

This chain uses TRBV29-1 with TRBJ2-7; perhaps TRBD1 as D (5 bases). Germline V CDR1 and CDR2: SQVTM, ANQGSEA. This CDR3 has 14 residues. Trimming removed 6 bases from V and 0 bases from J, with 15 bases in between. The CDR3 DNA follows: TGCAGCGTGATAGTACAGGCTAGCTCCTACGAGCAGTACTTC. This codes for CSVIVQASSYEQYF.

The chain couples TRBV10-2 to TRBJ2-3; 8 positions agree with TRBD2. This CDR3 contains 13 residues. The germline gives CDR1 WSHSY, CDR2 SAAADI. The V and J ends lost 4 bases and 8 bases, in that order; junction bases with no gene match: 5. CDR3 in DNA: TGCGCCAGCAGTGGCGGGGGGCCGGGTACGCAGTATTTT. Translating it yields CASSGGGPGTQYF.

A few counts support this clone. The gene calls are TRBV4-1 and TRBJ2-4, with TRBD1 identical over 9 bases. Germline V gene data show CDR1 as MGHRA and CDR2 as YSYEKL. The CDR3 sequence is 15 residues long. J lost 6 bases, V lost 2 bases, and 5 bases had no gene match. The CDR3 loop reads CASSQPGGQGNIQYF. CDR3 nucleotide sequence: TGCGCCAGCAGCCAACCGGGGGGACAGGGAAACATTCAGTACTTC.

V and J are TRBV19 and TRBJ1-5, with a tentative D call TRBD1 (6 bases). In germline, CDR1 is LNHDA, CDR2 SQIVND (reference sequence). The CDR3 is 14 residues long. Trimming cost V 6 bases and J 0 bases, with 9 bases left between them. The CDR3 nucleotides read TGTGCCAGTAGGGACAGTAATAGCAATCAGCCCCAGCATTTT. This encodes CASRDSNSNQPQHF.

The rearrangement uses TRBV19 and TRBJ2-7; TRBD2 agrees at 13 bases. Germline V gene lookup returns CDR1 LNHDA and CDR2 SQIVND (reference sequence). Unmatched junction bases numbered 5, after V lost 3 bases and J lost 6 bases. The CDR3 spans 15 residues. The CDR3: CASSMRTSGSFEQYF. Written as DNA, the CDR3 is TGTGCCAGTAGTATGCGGACTAGCGGGAGTTTCGAGCAGTACTTC.

The CDR3 protein is CASSRTVSEAFF. CDR3 bases: TGTGCCAGCAGCCGGACAGTCTCCGAAGCTTTCTTT. This sequence joins TRBV12-3 or TRBV12-4 and TRBJ1-1; tentatively, D is TRBD1 (6 bases). The germline V and J ends were trimmed by 6 bases and 8 bases, with 13 bases remaining between them. This CDR3 comprises 12 residues.

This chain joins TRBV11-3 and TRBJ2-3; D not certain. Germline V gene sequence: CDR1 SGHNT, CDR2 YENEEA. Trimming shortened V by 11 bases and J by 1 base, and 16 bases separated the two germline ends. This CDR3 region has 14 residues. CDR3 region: CALSFARCTDTQYF. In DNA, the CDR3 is TGTGCCCTAAGCTTTGCCAGGTGCACAGATACGCAGTATTTT.